These T cell receptor beta chains were read from a single sample in a study of regulatory T cells in long-lasting Graves disease. TCRdb ran MiXCR on the multiplex PCR reads and lists one entry per CDR3 protein. This table holds 300,000 to 400,000 distinct CDR3 sequences, around 16% found once. This specimen was peripheral blood mononuclear cells (PBMCs), taken at new diagnosis, from a patient treated with antithyroid drugs. These receptors all come from a female donor with Graves disease. The CDR3 runs from the conserved cysteine through the conserved F or W. The D gene is left open where the match is weak.

J gene: TRBJ1-1
V gene: TRBV2
D gene: -
CDR3 protein: CASEVPGSLNRAFF

J gene: TRBJ1-5
V gene: TRBV20-1
D gene: -
CDR3 protein: CSAISSDTSSNQPQHF

J gene: TRBJ2-6
V gene: TRBV9
D gene: -
CDR3 protein: CASSVDRAFGANVLTF

J gene: TRBJ2-3
V gene: TRBV7-3
D gene: -
CDR3 protein: CASSSGGDTDMQYF

J gene: TRBJ2-1
V gene: TRBV4-3
D gene: -
CDR3 protein: CASSQDPRTYNEQFF

J gene: TRBJ2-7
V gene: TRBV6-1
D gene: -
CDR3 protein: CASRLSVDSSYEQYF

J gene: TRBJ2-1
V gene: TRBV29-1
D gene: -
CDR3 protein: CSVDVSRPIYNEQFF

J gene: TRBJ1-5
V gene: TRBV27
D gene: TRBD1
CDR3 protein: CASSLTTGGHQPQHF

J gene: TRBJ2-7
V gene: TRBV28
D gene: -
CDR3 protein: CASSTTPAVEQYF

J gene: TRBJ1-5
V gene: TRBV12-3/TRBV12-4
D gene: -
CDR3 protein: CASGPQGSGNQPQHF

J gene: TRBJ2-3
V gene: TRBV29-1
D gene: TRBD2
CDR3 protein: CSVEDLGLAGVVADTQYF

J gene: TRBJ1-1
V gene: TRBV20-1
D gene: -
CDR3 protein: CSARDLGHNTEAFF

J gene: TRBJ1-1
V gene: TRBV12-3/TRBV12-4
D gene: -
CDR3 protein: CASSLAGHYTEAFF

J gene: TRBJ1-3
V gene: TRBV4-2
D gene: TRBD1
CDR3 protein: CAGSQTRDRTLFRGNTIYF

J gene: TRBJ2-1
V gene: TRBV30
D gene: TRBD2
CDR3 protein: CALTGGSGDEQFF

J gene: TRBJ2-1
V gene: TRBV4-1
D gene: TRBD2
CDR3 protein: CASTGTSGGWEQFF

J gene: TRBJ2-3
V gene: TRBV6-5
D gene: -
CDR3 protein: CASSYPSGASTDTQYF

J gene: TRBJ1-5
V gene: TRBV20-1
D gene: -
CDR3 protein: CSASTVRQPQHF

J gene: TRBJ2-7
V gene: TRBV3-1
D gene: -
CDR3 protein: CASSQERAGRPYEQYF

J gene: TRBJ1-1
V gene: TRBV3-1
D gene: -
CDR3 protein: CASSRILGDTEAFF

J gene: TRBJ1-5
V gene: TRBV6-5
D gene: -
CDR3 protein: CASSYSSRIGGQPQHF

J gene: TRBJ2-1
V gene: TRBV12-5
D gene: -
CDR3 protein: CASALGGLPNNEQFF